One sample yielded the 4 T cell receptor beta chains listed below, sequenced in a study of CD8+ T cells in alopecia areata. RNA extraction and reverse transcription yielded cDNA as sequencing template. The repertoire was sequenced with immunoSEQ multiplex PCR; TCRdb's copy has only in-frame clones and lacks some. Here the sample spans some 120,000 clones, 40% to 55% being singletons. The specimen was NKG2D-low CD8+ T cells sorted from blood. These receptors were obtained from a human donor with alopecia areata.

The chain employs TRBV29-1 and TRBJ2-1, with 10 bases that match TRBD2. V shed 4 bases and J 3 bases; nucleotides not matched to a gene: 6. Germline V lookup: CDR1 SQVTM, CDR2 ANQGSEA. The CDR3 has 15 amino acids. Here the CDR3 DNA reads TGCAGCGTTGTACTAGCGGGACCCCTCTACAATGAGCAGTTCTTC. Translated: CSVVLAGPLYNEQFF.

The chain is built from TRBV29-1 and TRBJ1-2; D may be TRBD1 (5 bases). The CDR3 covers 11 residues. V was pared by 6 bases and J by 6 bases, with 11 bases between. Germline CDR1 reads SQVTM; CDR2 reads ANQGSEA. The CDR3 sequence is CSVWGKNGYTF. The CDR3, as DNA: TGCAGCGTATGGGGGAAGAATGGCTACACCTTC.

V and J are TRBV27 and TRBJ1-1; D is undetermined. Germline CDR1 MNHEY, CDR2 SMNVEV (reference sequence). The CDR3 contains 13 residues. V shed 3 bases and J shed 1 base, with 6 bases lying between them. The chain's CDR3 is CASSFVRNTEAFF. As DNA, the CDR3 is TGTGCCAGCAGTTTCGTCCGGAACACTGAAGCTTTCTTT.

The chain uses TRBV7-2 and TRBJ1-1; the D is unclear. The CDR3 covers 15 residues. Germline V gives CDR1 SGHTA, CDR2 FQGNSA. The ends were cut back, 1 base at V and 4 bases at J, with 13 bases in the middle. CDR3 region: CASSLDLGGSTEAFF. The CDR3 bases are TGTGCCAGCAGCTTAGACTTGGGCGGTAGCACTGAAGCTTTCTTT.